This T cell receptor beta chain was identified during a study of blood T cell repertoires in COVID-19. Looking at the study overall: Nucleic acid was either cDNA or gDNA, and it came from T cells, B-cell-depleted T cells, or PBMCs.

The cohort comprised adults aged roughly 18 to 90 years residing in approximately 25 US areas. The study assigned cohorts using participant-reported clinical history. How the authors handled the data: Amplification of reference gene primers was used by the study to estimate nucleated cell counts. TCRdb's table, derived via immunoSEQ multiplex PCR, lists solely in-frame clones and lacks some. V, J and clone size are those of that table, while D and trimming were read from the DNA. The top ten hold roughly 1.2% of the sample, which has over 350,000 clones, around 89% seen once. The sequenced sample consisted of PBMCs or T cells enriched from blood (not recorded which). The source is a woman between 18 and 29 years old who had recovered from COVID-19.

CDR3 loop: CASSDSTSGAVDTQYF. The CDR3 nucleotides are TGTGCCAGCAGTGACTCGACTAGCGGGGCTGTAGATACGCAGTATTTT. The J gene is TRBJ2-3, the V gene TRBV6-4; the match to TRBD2 covers 11 bases. CDR1 is MRHNA, CDR2 SNTAGT, per germline. The CDR3 is 16 residues long. V shed 0 bases and J 5 bases; nucleotides not matched to a gene: 4.